This record covers a single TCR beta chain. Its antigen is not known. The data were taken from a study of cytomegalovirus exposure and HLA in healthy donors. The study, taken as a whole, reports: Within a later analysis, the majority of CMV-associated TCR beta chains appeared HLA-restricted. Immune exposure was documented only through CMV serostatus. Analysis was carried out at a later point, and it linked a missense DCLRE1C variant to TCR beta V- and J-gene trimming. What TCR beta sequences reportedly achieved was accurate prediction of HLA-A and HLA-B alleles in most subjects.

Primers for the PCR totalled 60 Vbeta and 13 Jbeta. Sequencing used immunoSEQ multiplex PCR; TCRdb keeps in-frame clones, though not all of them. The data show 150,000 or so clones, 73% seen once. Sequencing used PBMCs. This receptor was identified in a woman between 18 and 29 years old in good health and CMV-seronegative.

The CDR3 sequence is CASADVGGEKLFF. Here the CDR3 DNA reads TGTGCCAGTGCAGACGTAGGCGGTGAAAAACTGTTTTTT. The J gene is TRBJ1-4, the V gene TRBV19; unclear D gene. V shed 8 bases and J shed 7 bases, with 14 bases lying between them. The length of the CDR3 is 13 residues. CDR1 LNHDA and CDR2 SQIVND come from the germline V gene (reference sequence).